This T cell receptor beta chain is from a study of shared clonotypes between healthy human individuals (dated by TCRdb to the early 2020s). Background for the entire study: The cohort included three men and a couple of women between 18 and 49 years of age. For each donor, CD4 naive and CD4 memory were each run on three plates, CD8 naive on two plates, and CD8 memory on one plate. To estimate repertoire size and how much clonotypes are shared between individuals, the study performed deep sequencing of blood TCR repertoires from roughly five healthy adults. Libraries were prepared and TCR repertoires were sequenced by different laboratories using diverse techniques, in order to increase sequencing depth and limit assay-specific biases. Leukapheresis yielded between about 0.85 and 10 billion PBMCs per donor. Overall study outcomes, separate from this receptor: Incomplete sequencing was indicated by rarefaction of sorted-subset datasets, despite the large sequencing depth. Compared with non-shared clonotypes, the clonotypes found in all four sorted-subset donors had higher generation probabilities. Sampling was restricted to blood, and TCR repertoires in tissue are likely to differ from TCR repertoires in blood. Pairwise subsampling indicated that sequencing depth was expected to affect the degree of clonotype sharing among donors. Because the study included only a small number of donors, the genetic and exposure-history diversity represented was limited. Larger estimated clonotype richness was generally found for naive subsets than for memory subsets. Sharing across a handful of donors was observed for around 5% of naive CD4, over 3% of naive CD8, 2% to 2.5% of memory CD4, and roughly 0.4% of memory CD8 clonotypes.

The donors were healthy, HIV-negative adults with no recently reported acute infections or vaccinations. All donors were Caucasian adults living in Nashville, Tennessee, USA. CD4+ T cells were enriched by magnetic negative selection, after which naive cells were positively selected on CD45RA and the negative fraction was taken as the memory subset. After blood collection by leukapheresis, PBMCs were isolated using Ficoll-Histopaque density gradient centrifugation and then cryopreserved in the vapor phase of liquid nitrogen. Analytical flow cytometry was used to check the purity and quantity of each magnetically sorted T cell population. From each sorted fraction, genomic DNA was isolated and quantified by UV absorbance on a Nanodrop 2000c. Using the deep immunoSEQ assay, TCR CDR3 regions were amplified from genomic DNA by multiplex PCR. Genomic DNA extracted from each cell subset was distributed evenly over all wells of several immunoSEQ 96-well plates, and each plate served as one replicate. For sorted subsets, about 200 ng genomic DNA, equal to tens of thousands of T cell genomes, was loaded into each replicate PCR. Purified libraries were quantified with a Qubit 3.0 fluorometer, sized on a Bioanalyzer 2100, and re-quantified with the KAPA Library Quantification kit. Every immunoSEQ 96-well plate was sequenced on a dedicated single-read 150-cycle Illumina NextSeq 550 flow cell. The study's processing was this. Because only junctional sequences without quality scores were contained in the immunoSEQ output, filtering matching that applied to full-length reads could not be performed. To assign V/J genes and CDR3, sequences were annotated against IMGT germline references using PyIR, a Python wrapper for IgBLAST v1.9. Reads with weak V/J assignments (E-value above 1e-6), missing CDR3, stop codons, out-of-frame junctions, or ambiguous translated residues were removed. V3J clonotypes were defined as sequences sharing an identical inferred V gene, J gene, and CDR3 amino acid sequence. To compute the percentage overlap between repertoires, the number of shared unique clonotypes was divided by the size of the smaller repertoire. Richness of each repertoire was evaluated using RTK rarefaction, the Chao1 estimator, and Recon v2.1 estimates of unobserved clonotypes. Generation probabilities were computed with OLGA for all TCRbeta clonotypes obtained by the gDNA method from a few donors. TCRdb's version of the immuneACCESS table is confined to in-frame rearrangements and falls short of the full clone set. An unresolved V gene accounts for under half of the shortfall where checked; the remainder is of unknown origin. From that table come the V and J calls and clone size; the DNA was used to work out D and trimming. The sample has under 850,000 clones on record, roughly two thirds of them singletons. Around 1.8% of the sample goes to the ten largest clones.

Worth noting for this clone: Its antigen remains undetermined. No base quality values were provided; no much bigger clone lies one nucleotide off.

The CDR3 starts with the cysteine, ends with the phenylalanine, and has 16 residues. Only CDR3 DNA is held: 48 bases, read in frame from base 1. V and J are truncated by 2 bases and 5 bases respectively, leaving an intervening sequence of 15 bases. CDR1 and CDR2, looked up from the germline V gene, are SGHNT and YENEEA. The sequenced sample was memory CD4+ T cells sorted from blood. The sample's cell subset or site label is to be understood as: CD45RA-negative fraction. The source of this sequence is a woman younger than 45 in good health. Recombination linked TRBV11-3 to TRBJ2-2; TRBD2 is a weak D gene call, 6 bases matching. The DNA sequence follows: TGTGCCAGCAGCTTAATTGCCGGGAGAGATACCGGGGAGCTGTTTTTT. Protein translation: CASSLIAGRDTGELFF.